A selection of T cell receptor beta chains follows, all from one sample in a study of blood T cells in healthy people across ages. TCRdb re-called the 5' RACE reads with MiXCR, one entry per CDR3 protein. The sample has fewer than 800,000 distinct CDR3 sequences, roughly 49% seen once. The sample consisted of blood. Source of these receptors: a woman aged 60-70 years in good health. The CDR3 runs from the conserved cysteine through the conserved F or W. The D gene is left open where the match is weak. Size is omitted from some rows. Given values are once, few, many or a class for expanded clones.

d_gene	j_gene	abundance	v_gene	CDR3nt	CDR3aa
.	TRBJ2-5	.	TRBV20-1	TGCAGTGCTATCTCGGAGTACCAAGAGACCCAGTACTTC	CSAISEYQETQYF
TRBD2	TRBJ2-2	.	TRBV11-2	TGTGCCAGCAGCTTTAGTCTAGCGGCCAACACCGGGGAGCTGTTTTTT	CASSFSLAANTGELFF
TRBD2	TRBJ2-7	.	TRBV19	TGTGCCAGTAGCCAAATAGCGGGAGGCTACGAGCAGTACTTC	CASSQIAGGYEQYF
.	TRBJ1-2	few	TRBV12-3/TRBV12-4	TGTGCCAGCAGTCGGGGGGGCGCACATGGCTACACCTTC	CASSRGGAHGYTF
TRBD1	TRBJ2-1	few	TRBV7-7	TGTGCTAGCAGCCCCCCAGGGGGACAGGGCGATGAGCAGTTCTTC	CASSPPGGQGDEQFF
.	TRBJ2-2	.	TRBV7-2	TGTGCCAGCAGCTTAGCTGCCAGGGGCACCGGGGAGCTGTTTTTT	CASSLAARGTGELFF
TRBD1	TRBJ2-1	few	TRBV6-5	TGTGCCAGCAGTTACTCGACAAGGACAGGGGGTGAGGAGCAGTTCTTC	CASSYSTRTGGEEQFF
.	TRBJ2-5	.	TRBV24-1	TGTGCCACCAGTGATTTAGAGACCCAGTACTTC	CATSDLETQYF
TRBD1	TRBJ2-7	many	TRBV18	TGTGCCAGCAGCCCCGGGACAGGGTCCTACGAGCAGTACTTC	CASSPGTGSYEQYF
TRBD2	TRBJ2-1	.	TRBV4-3	TGCGCCAGCAGCCAGAGACCGGGACTAGCGAGTCGGGAGCAGTTCTTC	CASSQRPGLASREQFF
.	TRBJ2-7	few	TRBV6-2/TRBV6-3	TGTGCCAGCACTATACTAGTCGTAGCCTACGAGCAGTACTTC	CASTILVVAYEQYF
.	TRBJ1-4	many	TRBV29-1	TGCAGCGCTTCAGCAACTAATGAAAAACTGTTTTTT	CSASATNEKLFF
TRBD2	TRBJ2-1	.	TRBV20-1	TGCAGTGCTAGTGACGGGAGGAAGGATGAGCAGTTCTTC	CSASDGRKDEQFF
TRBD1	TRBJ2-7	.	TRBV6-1	TGTGCCAGCAGGACGAGAGGGACAGCGCTCCTTGAAGCGCCCTACGAGCAGTACTTC	CASRTRGTALLEAPYEQYF
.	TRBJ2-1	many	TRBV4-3	TGCGCCAGCAGCCAAGGGGCGGGTAGCGGAGGGATCTACAATGAGCAGTTCTTC	CASSQGAGSGGIYNEQFF
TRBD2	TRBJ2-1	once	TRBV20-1	TGCAGTGCCCCGAGGGGACTAGCGGGGAAAGACAATGAGCAGTTCTTC	CSAPRGLAGKDNEQFF
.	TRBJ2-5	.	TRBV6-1	TGTGCCAGCAGCTTCCCGGGGGACCAAGAGACCCAGTACTTC	CASSFPGDQETQYF
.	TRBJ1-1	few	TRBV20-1	TGCAGTGCTAGCGGGGACCCGAACACTGAAGCTTTCTTT	CSASGDPNTEAFF
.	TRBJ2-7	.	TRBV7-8	TGTGCCAGCAGCCCGACCGGAGGGGGCTATTACGAGCAGTACTTC	CASSPTGGGYYEQYF
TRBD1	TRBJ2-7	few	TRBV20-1	TGCAGTGCCACATCCGGGACAGCCTCCTACGAGCAGTACTTC	CSATSGTASYEQYF